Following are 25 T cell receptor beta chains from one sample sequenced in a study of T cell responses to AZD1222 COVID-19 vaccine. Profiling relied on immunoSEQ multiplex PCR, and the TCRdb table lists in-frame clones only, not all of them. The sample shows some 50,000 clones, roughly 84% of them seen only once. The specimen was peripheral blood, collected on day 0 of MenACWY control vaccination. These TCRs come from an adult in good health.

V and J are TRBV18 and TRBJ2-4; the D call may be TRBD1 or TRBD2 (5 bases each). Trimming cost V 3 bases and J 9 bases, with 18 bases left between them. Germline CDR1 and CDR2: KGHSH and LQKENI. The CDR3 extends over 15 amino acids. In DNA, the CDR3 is TGTGCCAGCTCACCGACCTGGGGCAAGAGGGGCATTCAGTACTTC. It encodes CASSPTWGKRGIQYF.

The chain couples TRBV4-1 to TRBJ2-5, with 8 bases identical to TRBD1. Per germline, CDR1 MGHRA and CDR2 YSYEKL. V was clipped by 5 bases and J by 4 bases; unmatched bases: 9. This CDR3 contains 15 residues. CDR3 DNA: TGCGCCAGCAGCGGATGGCAGGGGGCCGTAGAGACCCAGTACTTC. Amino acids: CASSGWQGAVETQYF.

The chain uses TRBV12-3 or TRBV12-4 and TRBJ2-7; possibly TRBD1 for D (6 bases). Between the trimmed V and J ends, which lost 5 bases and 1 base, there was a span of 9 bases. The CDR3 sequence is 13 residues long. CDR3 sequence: CASSITGSYEQYF. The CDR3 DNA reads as TGTGCCAGCAGTATAACAGGGTCCTACGAGCAGTACTTC.

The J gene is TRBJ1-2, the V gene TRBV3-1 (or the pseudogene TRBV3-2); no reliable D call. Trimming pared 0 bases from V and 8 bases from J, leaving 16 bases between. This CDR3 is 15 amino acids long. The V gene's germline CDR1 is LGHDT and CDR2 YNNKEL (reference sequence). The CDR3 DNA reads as TGTGCCAGCAGCCAAGATCGGTTCAAAGGAGGGGGCTACACCTTC. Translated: CASSQDRFKGGGYTF.

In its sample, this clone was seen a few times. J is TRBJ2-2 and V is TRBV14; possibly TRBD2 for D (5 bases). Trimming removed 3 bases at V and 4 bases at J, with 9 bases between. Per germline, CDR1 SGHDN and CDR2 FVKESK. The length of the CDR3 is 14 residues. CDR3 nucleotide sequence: TGTGCCAGCAGCCAGGTCGGAGGCACCGGGGAGCTGTTTTTT. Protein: CASSQVGGTGELFF.

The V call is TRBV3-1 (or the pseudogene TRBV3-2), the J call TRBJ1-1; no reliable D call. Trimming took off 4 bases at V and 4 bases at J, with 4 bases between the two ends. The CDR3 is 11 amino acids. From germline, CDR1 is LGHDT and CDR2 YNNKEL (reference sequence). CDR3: CASSRGTEAFF. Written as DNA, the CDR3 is TGTGCCAGCAGCCGCGGCACTGAAGCTTTCTTT.

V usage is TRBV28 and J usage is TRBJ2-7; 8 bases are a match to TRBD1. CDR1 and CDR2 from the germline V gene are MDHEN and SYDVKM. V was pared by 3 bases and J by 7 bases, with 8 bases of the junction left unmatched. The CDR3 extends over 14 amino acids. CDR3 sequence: CASSLSRGRREQYF. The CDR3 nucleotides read TGTGCCAGCAGTTTGTCCAGGGGGCGAAGGGAGCAGTACTTC. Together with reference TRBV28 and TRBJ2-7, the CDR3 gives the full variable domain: DVKVTQSSRYLVKRTGEKVFLECVQDMDHENMFWYRQDPGLGLRLIYFSYDVKMKEKGDIPEGYSVSREKKERFSLILESASTNQTSMYLCASSLSRGRREQYFGPGTRLTVT.

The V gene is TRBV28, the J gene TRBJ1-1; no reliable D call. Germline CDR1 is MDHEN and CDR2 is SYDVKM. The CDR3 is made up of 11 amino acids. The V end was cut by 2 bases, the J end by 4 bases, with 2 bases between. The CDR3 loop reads CASSLGTEAFF. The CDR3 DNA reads TGTGCCAGCAGTTTAGGCACTGAAGCTTTCTTT.

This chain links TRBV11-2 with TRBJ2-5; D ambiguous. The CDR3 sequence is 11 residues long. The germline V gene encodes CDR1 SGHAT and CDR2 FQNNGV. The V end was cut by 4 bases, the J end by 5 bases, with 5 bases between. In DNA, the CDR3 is TGTGCCAGCAGCTCATGGGAGACCCAGTACTTC. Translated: CASSSWETQYF.

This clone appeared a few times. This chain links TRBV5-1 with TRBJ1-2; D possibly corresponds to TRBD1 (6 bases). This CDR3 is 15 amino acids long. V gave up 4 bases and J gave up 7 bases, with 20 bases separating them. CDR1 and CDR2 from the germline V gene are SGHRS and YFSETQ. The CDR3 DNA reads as TGCGCCAGCAGCCCGGACAGCCCGCGGGGGTCTGGCTACACCTTC. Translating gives CASSPDSPRGSGYTF. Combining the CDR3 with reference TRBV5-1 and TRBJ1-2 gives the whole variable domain KAGVTQTPRYLIKTRGQQVTLSCSPISGHRSVSWYQQTPGQGLQFLFEYFSETQRNKGNFPGRFSGRQFSNSRSEMNVSTLELGDSALYLCASSPDSPRGSGYTFGSGTRLTVV.

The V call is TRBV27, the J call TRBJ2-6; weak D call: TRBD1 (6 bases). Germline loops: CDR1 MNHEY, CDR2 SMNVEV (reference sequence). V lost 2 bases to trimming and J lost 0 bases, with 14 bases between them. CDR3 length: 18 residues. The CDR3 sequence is CASSLIQGHPSGANVLTF. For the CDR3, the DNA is TGTGCCAGCAGTTTAATCCAGGGGCACCCCTCTGGGGCCAACGTCCTGACTTTC.

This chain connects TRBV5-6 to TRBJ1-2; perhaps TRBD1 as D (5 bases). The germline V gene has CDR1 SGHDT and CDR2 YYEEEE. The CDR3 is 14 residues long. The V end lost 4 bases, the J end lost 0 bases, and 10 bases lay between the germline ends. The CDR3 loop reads CASSGGPTNYGYTF. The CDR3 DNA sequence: TGTGCCAGCAGCGGGGGACCTACTAACTATGGCTACACCTTC. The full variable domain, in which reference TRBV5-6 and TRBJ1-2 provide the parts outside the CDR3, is DAGVTQSPTHLIKTRGQQVTLRCSPKSGHDTVSWYQQALGQGPQFIFQYYEEEERQRGNFPDRFSGHQFPNYSSELNVNALLLGDSALYLCASSGGPTNYGYTFGSGTRLTVV.

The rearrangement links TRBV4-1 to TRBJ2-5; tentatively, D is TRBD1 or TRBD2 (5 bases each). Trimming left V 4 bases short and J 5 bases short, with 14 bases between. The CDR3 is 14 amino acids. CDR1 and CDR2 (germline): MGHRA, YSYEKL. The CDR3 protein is CASSPGTVRETQYF. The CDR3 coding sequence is TGCGCCAGCAGCCCTGGGACGGTTCGCGAGACCCAGTACTTC.

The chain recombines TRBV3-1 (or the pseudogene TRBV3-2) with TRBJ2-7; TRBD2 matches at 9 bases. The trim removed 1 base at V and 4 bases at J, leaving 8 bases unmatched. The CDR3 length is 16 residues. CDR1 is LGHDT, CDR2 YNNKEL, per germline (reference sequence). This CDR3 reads CASSQVPLAGLYEQYF. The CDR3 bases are TGTGCCAGCAGCCAAGTCCCCCTAGCGGGACTGTACGAGCAGTACTTC.

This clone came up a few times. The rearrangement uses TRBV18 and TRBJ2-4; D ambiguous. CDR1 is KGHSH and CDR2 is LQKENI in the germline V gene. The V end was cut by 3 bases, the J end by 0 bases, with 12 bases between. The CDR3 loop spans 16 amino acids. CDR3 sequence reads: CASSPPLGAAKNIQYF. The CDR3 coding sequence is TGTGCCAGCTCACCCCCCCTCGGAGCAGCCAAAAACATTCAGTACTTC.

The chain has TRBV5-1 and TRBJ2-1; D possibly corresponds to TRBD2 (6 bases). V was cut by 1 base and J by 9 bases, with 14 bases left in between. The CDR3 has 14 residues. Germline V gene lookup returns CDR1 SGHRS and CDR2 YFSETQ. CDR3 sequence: CASSLSGPGSEQFF. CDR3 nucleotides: TGCGCCAGCAGCTTGTCTGGGCCCGGGAGTGAGCAGTTCTTC.

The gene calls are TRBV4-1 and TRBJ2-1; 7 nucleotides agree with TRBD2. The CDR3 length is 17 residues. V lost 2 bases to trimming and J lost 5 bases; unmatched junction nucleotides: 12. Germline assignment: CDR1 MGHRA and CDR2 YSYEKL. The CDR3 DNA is TGCGCCAGCAGCCAACCACTGGTCCAGCGGGGAAACAATGAGCAGTTCTTC. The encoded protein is CASSQPLVQRGNNEQFF.

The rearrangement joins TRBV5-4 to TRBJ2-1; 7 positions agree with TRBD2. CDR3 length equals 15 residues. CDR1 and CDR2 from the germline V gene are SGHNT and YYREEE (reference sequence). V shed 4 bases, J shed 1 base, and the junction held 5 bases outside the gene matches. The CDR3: CASSPRGDSYNEQFF. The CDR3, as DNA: TGTGCCAGCAGCCCCCGGGGGGATTCCTACAATGAGCAGTTCTTC.

CDR3 nucleotides: TGTGCCAGCAGCCCAGGGGGCTCCAAAAACATTCAGTACTTC. Amino acids: CASSPGGSKNIQYF. The rearrangement joins TRBV7-2 to TRBJ2-4; 8 bases are a match to TRBD1. CDR1 SGHTA and CDR2 FQGNSA come from the germline V gene. This CDR3 is 14 amino acids long. The V gene end was trimmed by 5 bases and the J gene end by 2 bases; junction bases not matched to a gene: 2.

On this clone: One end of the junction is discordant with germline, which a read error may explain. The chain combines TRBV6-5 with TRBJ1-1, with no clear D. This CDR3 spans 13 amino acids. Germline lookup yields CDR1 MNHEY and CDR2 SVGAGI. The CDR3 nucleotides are TGTGCCAGCAGTCACTCTCGGAGCACTGAAGCTTTCTTT. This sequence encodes CASSHSRSTEAFF.

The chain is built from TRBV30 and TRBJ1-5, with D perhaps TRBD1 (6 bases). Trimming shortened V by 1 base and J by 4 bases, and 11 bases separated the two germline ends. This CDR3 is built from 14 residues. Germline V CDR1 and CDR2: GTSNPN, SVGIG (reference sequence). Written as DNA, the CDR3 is TGTGCCTGGAGTGGAGGACAGAGAAATCAGCCCCAGCATTTT. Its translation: CAWSGGQRNQPQHF. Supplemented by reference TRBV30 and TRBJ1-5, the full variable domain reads SQTIHQWPATLVQPVGSPLSLECTVEGTSNPNLYWYRQAAGRGLQLLFYSVGIGQISSEVPQNLSASRPQDRQFILSSKKLLLSDSGFYLCAWSGGQRNQPQHFGDGTRLSIL.

CDR3 nucleotides: TGTGCCAGCAGTTACGGGAATCAGCCCCAGCATTTT. It translates to CASSYGNQPQHF. The J gene is TRBJ1-5, the V gene TRBV6-2 or TRBV6-3; D is ambiguous. V was cut by 2 bases and J by 4 bases, with 3 bases left in between. CDR1 and CDR2 (germline): MNHEY, SVGEGT. This CDR3 region has 12 residues.

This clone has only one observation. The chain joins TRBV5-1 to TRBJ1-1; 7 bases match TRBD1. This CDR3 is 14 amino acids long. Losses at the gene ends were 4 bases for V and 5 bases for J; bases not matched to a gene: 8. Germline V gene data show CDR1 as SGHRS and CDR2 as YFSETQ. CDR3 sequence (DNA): TGCGCCAGCAGCAGCTCAGGGGGGTTAACTGAAGCTTTCTTT. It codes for CASSSSGGLTEAFF.

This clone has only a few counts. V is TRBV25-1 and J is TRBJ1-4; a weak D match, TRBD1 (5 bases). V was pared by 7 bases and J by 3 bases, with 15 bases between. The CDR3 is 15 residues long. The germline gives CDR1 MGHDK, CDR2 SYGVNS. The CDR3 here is CASTPRGGANEKLFF. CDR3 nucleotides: TGTGCCAGCACCCCCCGGGGGGGAGCTAATGAAAAACTGTTTTTT.

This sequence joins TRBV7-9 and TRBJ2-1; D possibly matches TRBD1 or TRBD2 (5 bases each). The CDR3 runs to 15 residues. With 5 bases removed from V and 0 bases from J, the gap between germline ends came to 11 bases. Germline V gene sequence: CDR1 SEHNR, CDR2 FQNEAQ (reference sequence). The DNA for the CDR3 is TGTGCCAGCAGCCCCCCGGGGCGCTCCTACAATGAGCAGTTCTTC. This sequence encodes CASSPPGRSYNEQFF.